One and the same sample provided the 29 T cell receptor beta chains below, sequenced in a study of T cells in Graves' hyperthyroidism and ophthalmopathy (dated by TCRdb to between 2017 and 2020). The method was multiplex PCR. The sample was run on an Illumina HiSeq 2000. Amplification of TCR beta CDR3 regions was carried out from RNA transcripts. For the first round of RT-PCR on the TCR CDR3, the HTBI primer set was used together with the Qiagen OneStep RT-PCR kit. The public reads were run again by TCRdb, first through fastp at Q25 and then through MiXCR, and only productive beta chains were kept. When rows share a CDR3 protein, they turn into one entry using the most common DNA and genes. The sample records about 600,000 distinct CDR3 sequences, about 14% of which are singletons. Of the sample, approximately 6.4% is held by the ten largest clones. The sequenced material came from blood. The receptors shown here come from a woman between 18 and 29 years old with Graves' ophthalmopathy.

This clonotype was seen at least ten times. V usage is TRBV7-8 and J usage is TRBJ2-2; a weak D match, TRBD2 (6 bases). The germline V gene encodes CDR1 SGHVS and CDR2 FQNEAQ. The CDR3 runs 17 residues. Trimming stripped 8 bases from V and 5 bases from J, with 24 bases between. The CDR3: CASRPPEYRSGTGELFF. CDR3 nucleotides: TGTGCCAGCCGGCCCCCGGAATACAGGAGCGGGACCGGGGAGCTGTTTTTT.

On this clonotype itself: Possible read error: a much larger clone is one base away. The V and J genes are TRBV7-9 and TRBJ1-1; tentative D call: TRBD1 (5 bases). This CDR3 contains 15 residues. Germline V gives CDR1 SEHNR, CDR2 FQNEAQ (reference sequence). In nucleotides, the CDR3 is TGTGCCAGCAGCTTAGGGGGCAGTCGGTGGACTGAAGCTTCCTTT. Residues: CASSLGGSRWTEASF.

The V gene is TRBV7-9, the J gene TRBJ2-7; TRBD2 matches at 7 bases. V gave up 1 base and J gave up 0 bases; unmatched junction bases: 12. The CDR3 length is 18 residues. Looked up from germline, CDR1 is SEHNR and CDR2 is FQNEAQ (reference sequence). The CDR3 sequence: CASSLVGGPEKYSYEQYF. The CDR3 DNA reads TGTGCCAGCAGCTTAGTGGGAGGGCCGGAAAAATACTCCTACGAGCAGTACTTC.

The chain has TRBV14 and TRBJ1-2, with 9 bases lining up with TRBD1. The CDR3 length is 16 residues. The V gene end was trimmed by 0 bases and the J gene end by 7 bases; junction bases not matched to a gene: 9. Per germline, CDR1 SGHDN and CDR2 FVKESK. The DNA for the CDR3 is TGTGCCAGCAGCCAAGAAACAGGGTTGACAGGGGGTGGCTACACCTTC. It encodes CASSQETGLTGGGYTF.

This clonotype has ten or more counts. The CDR3 DNA reads TGTGCCAGCTCACCTACGACAGCAATGAACACTGAAGCTTTCTTT. Encoded protein: CASSPTTAMNTEAFF. This chain links TRBV18 with TRBJ1-1; D might be TRBD1 (5 bases). Germline lookup yields CDR1 KGHSH and CDR2 LQKENI. The CDR3 is 15 residues long. With 3 bases removed from V and 0 bases from J, the gap between germline ends came to 11 bases.

About this clonotype: A much larger clone differs from this one at a single base, so this may be a read error. V is TRBV2 and J is TRBJ2-7; D gene uncertain. The CDR3 has 15 residues. The V end was cut by 7 bases, the J end by 9 bases, with 25 bases between. The V gene's germline CDR1 is SNHLY and CDR2 FYNNEI. In nucleotides, the CDR3 is TGTGCCAGCAAGTTAGTAGTGGCCGATGAAATAAGGCAGTACTTC. It is translated as CASKLVVADEIRQYF.

There are a few counts of this clonotype. The CDR3 reads CSVALNGGGVQPQHF. CDR3 nucleotides: TGCAGCGTCGCCTTAAATGGAGGGGGCGTACAGCCCCAGCATTTT. V usage is TRBV29-1 and J usage is TRBJ1-5; 7 bases match TRBD1. J gave up 7 bases and V 6 bases, and 15 bases lay outside the gene matches. Germline V gene lookup returns CDR1 SQVTM and CDR2 ANQGSEA. This CDR3 spans 15 amino acids.

This clonotype was counted many times. The CDR3 DNA reads as TGTGCCAGGGGGAGGACACCTACCCGGGGAAAACTGTTTTTT. As protein: CARGRTPTRGKLFF. J is TRBJ1-4 and V is TRBV6-1; perhaps TRBD1 as D (5 bases). Between the trimmed V and J ends, which lost 9 bases and 10 bases, there was a span of 21 bases. Germline V gene data show CDR1 as MNHNS and CDR2 as SASEGT. There are 14 residues in the CDR3.

The chain links TRBV9 to TRBJ2-7, with 10 bases matching TRBD1. The trim removed 3 bases at V and 2 bases at J, leaving 5 bases unmatched. This CDR3 has 15 residues. CDR1 and CDR2 (germline): SGDLS, YYNGEE. Written as DNA, the CDR3 is TGTGCCAGCAGCGCGGGACAGGGGTCCCCCTACGAGCAGTACTTC. It yields the protein CASSAGQGSPYEQYF.

This clonotype came up a few times. The chain joins TRBV7-9 to TRBJ2-4; TRBD2 aligns across 7 bases. Germline V gives CDR1 SEHNR, CDR2 FQNEAQ (reference sequence). The CDR3 totals 15 residues. Unmatched junction bases numbered 8, after V lost 8 bases and J lost 1 base. CDR3 sequence (DNA): TGTGCCAGCGGGGGAGCGGGACCCGCCAAAAACATTCAGTACTTC. Protein sequence: CASGGAGPAKNIQYF.

Many counts were recorded for this clonotype. The chain employs TRBV11-3 and TRBJ1-4; TRBD1 might be the D (6 bases). Germline CDR1 and CDR2: SGHNT and YENEEA. Deletions cut 4 bases from V and 7 bases from J, with 13 bases between. The CDR3 is made up of 14 amino acids. This CDR3 reads CASSYRASTEKLFF. The CDR3 DNA is TGTGCCAGCAGCTACAGGGCCTCGACTGAAAAACTGTTTTTT.

In its sample, this clonotype was seen a few times. The rearrangement links TRBV4-2 to TRBJ2-5, with a weak D call TRBD1 (7 bases). The germline V gene encodes CDR1 LGHNA and CDR2 YNFKEQ. This CDR3 has 14 amino acids. V lost 6 bases to trimming and J lost 2 bases, with 13 bases between them. The CDR3 protein is CASSKGGQQETQYF. The DNA for the CDR3 is TGTGCCAGCAGTAAGGGGGGACAGCAAGAGACCCAGTACTTC.

This clonotype appeared a few times. The V call is TRBV18, the J call TRBJ2-7; D tentatively fits TRBD1 or TRBD2 (5 bases each). The V end was cut by 0 bases, the J end by 4 bases, with 10 bases between. Germline lookup yields CDR1 KGHSH and CDR2 LQKENI. The CDR3 is 14 residues long. CDR3 in DNA: TGTGCCAGCTCACCACCGGGACCGGATTACGAGCAGTACTTC. As protein: CASSPPGPDYEQYF. Together with reference TRBV18 and TRBJ2-7, the CDR3 gives the full variable domain: NAGVMQNPRHLVRRRGQEARLRCSPMKGHSHVYWYRQLPEEGLKFMVYLQKENIIDESGMPKERFSAEFPKEGPSILRIQQVVRGDSAAYFCASSPPGPDYEQYFGPGTRLTVT.

This clonotype was counted many times. The chain recombines TRBV10-3 with TRBJ2-1; 10 positions agree with TRBD1. With V trimmed by 7 bases and J by 9 bases, 18 bases remained unmatched. The CDR3 runs 17 residues. Germline-derived CDR1 and CDR2 are ENHRY and SYGVKD. CDR3 DNA sequence: TGTGCCATCAACGAGTGGGGGAGGGGACAGGGGTCCGGTGAGCAGTTCTTC. Amino acids: CAINEWGRGQGSGEQFF.

In this sample, this clonotype turned up a few times. The genes are TRBV19 and TRBJ2-1; weak D call: TRBD2 (6 bases). Germline CDR1 reads LNHDA; CDR2 reads SQIVND (reference sequence). V shed 7 bases and J shed 8 bases, with 15 bases lying between them. The CDR3 consists of 13 residues. DNA for the CDR3: TGTGCCAGTAACCCCGGGCCGGGGGATGAGCAGTTCTTC. Its translation: CASNPGPGDEQFF.

This clonotype was observed a handful of times. The chain links TRBV6-2 or TRBV6-3 to TRBJ2-1; D is ambiguous. This CDR3 region has 12 residues. CDR1 and CDR2 (germline): MNHEY, SVGEGT. V was pared by 8 bases and J by 0 bases, with 5 bases between. CDR3 coding DNA: TGTGCCAGCGGAGACTCCTACAATGAGCAGTTCTTC. It codes for CASGDSYNEQFF.

This clonotype was seen repeatedly, ten times or more. The chain combines TRBV20-1 with TRBJ1-5, with 10 positions matching TRBD1. V dropped 2 bases and J dropped 7; count of bases not matched to a gene: 5. This CDR3 has 14 residues. Per the germline V gene, CDR1 is DFQATT and CDR2 is SNEGSKA (reference sequence). In nucleotides, the CDR3 is TGCAGTGCTAGAAGACAGGGGGCTTGGCAGCCCCAGCATTTT. Its translation: CSARRQGAWQPQHF.

This rearrangement joins TRBV6-1 to TRBJ2-5, with TRBD2 matching 7 bases. V gave up 6 bases and J gave up 4 bases; unmatched junction bases: 11. Germline loops: CDR1 MNHNS, CDR2 SASEGT. This CDR3 has 15 residues. This chain's CDR3 is CASSQDNGGRETQYF. The DNA of the CDR3 is TGTGCCAGCAGCCAAGATAATGGCGGGAGAGAGACCCAGTACTTC.

This clonotype was observed many times. V is TRBV30 and J is TRBJ1-2, with D possibly TRBD1 on 5 matching bases. The germline V gene has CDR1 GTSNPN and CDR2 SVGIG (reference sequence). Trimming removed 3 bases at V and 4 bases at J, with 12 bases between. This CDR3 has 13 residues. CDR3 bases: TGTGCCTGGAGCCACGGACAACTCTATGGCTACACCTTC. Translating it yields CAWSHGQLYGYTF.

Remarks on this clonotype: This may be a read error: a much more frequent sequence differs by one nucleotide. V gene TRBV5-1 combines with J gene TRBJ2-1; tentative D call: TRBD1 (6 bases). Germline-derived CDR1 and CDR2 are SGHRS and YFSETQ. The CDR3 consists of 14 residues. CDR3 protein: CASSQGSSYNEQSF. The CDR3, as DNA: TGCGCCAGTTCACAGGGCAGCTCCTACAATGAGCAGTCCTTC.

In regard to this clonotype: This may be a read error: a much more frequent sequence differs by one nucleotide. The chain joins TRBV11-3 to TRBJ2-1; 12 bases align to TRBD2. From germline, CDR1 is SGHNT and CDR2 YENEEA. The CDR3 has 15 amino acids. CDR3 coding DNA: TGTGCCGGCAGCCCCCTAGCGGGAGGGATCCATGAGCAGTTCTTC. It yields the protein CAGSPLAGGIHEQFF.

This clonotype was counted ten times or more. The genes are TRBV7-9 and TRBJ2-3, with 8 bases fitting TRBD2. The CDR3 has 18 amino acids. Germline V gene data show CDR1 as SEHNR and CDR2 as FQNEAQ (reference sequence). V trimming: 2 bases; J trimming: 6 bases; junction bases outside the gene matches: 16. The CDR3 coding sequence is TGTGCCAGCAGCTTATTATATACAGCGGGAGTACCCACGGATACGCAGTATTTT. Its translation: CASSLLYTAGVPTDTQYF.

The chain uses TRBV20-1 and TRBJ2-1; 10 bases fit TRBD2. The J segment lost 2 bases and the V segment lost 8 bases, leaving 6 bases of the junction unmatched. Looked up from germline, CDR1 is DFQATT and CDR2 is SNEGSKA (reference sequence). The CDR3 covers 14 residues. CDR3 sequence reads: CSPQREGPYNEQFF. CDR3 DNA: TGCAGTCCCCAGCGGGAGGGGCCCTACAATGAGCAGTTCTTC.

This chain connects TRBV20-1 to TRBJ2-5; D remains unclear. Trimming pared 6 bases from V and 0 bases from J, leaving 11 bases between. This CDR3 has 13 residues. The germline V gene has CDR1 DFQATT and CDR2 SNEGSKA (reference sequence). In DNA form, the CDR3 reads TGCAGTGCCCCCTTGGCCAACCAAGAGACCCAGTACTTC. It specifies CSAPLANQETQYF.

This clonotype occurred many times. This chain connects TRBV11-2 to TRBJ2-4; D unclear. The CDR3 loop spans 16 amino acids. V lost 4 bases and J lost 0, with 13 bases in between. The V gene's germline CDR1 is SGHAT and CDR2 FQNNGV. CDR3 bases: TGTGCCAGCAGCTCTCGTTACGGAGTAGCCAAAAACATTCAGTACTTC. The encoded protein is CASSSRYGVAKNIQYF.

This clonotype was detected ten times or more. The chain recombines TRBV7-2 with TRBJ2-2; 9 positions match TRBD1. There are 16 residues in the CDR3. Germline trimming cut 2 bases from V and 1 base from J; bases unmatched to any gene: 2. Per the germline V gene, CDR1 is SGHTA and CDR2 is FQGNSA. CDR3 coding DNA: TGTGCCAGCAGCTTATCGGGACAGGGGAACACCGGGGAGCTGTTTTTT. Its protein product is CASSLSGQGNTGELFF.

In this sample, this clonotype turned up many times. The chain couples TRBV28 to TRBJ2-1; a possible D gene is TRBD2 (7 bases). CDR3 length equals 15 residues. The germline V gene has CDR1 MDHEN and CDR2 SYDVKM. The V end was cut by 10 bases, the J end by 4 bases, with 20 bases between. As DNA, the CDR3 is TGTGCCACCGGAGGGCGGGGGACACCGTACAATGAGCAGTTCTTC. It yields the protein CATGGRGTPYNEQFF. The full variable domain, in which reference TRBV28 and TRBJ2-1 provide the parts outside the CDR3, is DVKVTQSSRYLVKRTGEKVFLECVQDMDHENMFWYRQDPGLGLRLIYFSYDVKMKEKGDIPEGYSVSREKKERFSLILESASTNQTSMYLCATGGRGTPYNEQFFGPGTRLTVL.

This clonotype has ten or more counts. This chain links TRBV7-2 with TRBJ1-1; D not resolved. There are 13 residues in the CDR3. Germline V gene sequence: CDR1 SGHTA, CDR2 FQGNSA. V was pared by 6 bases and J by 1 base, with 9 bases between. DNA for the CDR3: TGTGCCAGCAGGAAACGGACGAACACTGAAGCTTTCTTT. Protein product: CASRKRTNTEAFF.

The chain couples TRBV28 to TRBJ1-4; D remains ambiguous. V was clipped by 3 bases and J by 4 bases, with 12 bases between them. CDR1 MDHEN and CDR2 SYDVKM come from the germline V gene. This CDR3 contains 15 residues. CDR3 bases: TGTGCCAGCAGTTTCGAAGTCAAGGTTAATGAAAAACTGTTTTTT. Amino acids: CASSFEVKVNEKLFF.